Listed below are T cell receptor beta chains from one sample, sequenced in a study of regulatory T cells in long-lasting Graves disease. One entry per CDR3 protein, called by TCRdb with MiXCR from the multiplex PCR reads. The repertoire has under 350,000 distinct CDR3 sequences, 20% to 25% of them found once; the top ten carry about 56%. The sequencing here drew on peripheral blood mononuclear cells (PBMCs), taken when the disease was refractory, from a patient treated with antithyroid drugs. The source of these receptors is a female donor with Graves disease. Each CDR3 is given with its conserved first and last residue. A D gene is named only where the DNA matches it firmly. Expanded clones are given a class, and other clones once, few, many or no size at all.

>TRBV5-1|TRBD2|TRBJ2-3|few
CASSLGTSGNRDTQYF
TGCGCCAGCAGCTTGGGGACTAGCGGGAATAGAGATACGCAGTATTTT
>TRBV7-9|TRBD2|TRBJ2-6|few
CASSVGLANSGANVLTF
TGTGCCAGCAGCGTAGGACTAGCGAACTCTGGGGCCAACGTCCTGACTTTC
>TRBV3-1|NA|TRBJ1-5|many
CASSQDLNQPQHF
TGTGCCAGCAGCCAAGACCTCAATCAGCCCCAGCATTTT
>TRBV7-8|TRBD2|TRBJ2-5|few
CASSLPSGVETQYF
TGTGCCAGCAGCTTACCTAGCGGGGTAGAGACCCAGTACTTC
>TRBV20-1|NA|TRBJ2-7|few
CSASHRQGLKQYF
TGCAGTGCTAGCCACCGACAGGGACTGAAGCAGTACTTC
>TRBV15|NA|TRBJ2-5|NA
CATSRDIFVQETQYF
TGTGCCACCAGCAGAGATATATTCGTGCAAGAGACCCAGTACTTC
>TRBV5-5|NA|TRBJ1-5|NA
CASSLSDRSSLLGPQHF
TGTGCCAGCAGCCTTTCCGACAGGTCGTCTCTCCTAGGGCCCCAGCATTTT
>TRBV30|NA|TRBJ2-7|few
CAWSPGTGYEQYF
TGTGCCTGGAGTCCCGGGACGGGCTACGAGCAGTACTTC
>TRBV6-2/TRBV6-3|NA|TRBJ1-2|few
CASSEKGNYGYTF
TGTGCCAGCAGTGAGAAGGGGAACTATGGCTACACCTTC
>TRBV5-5|TRBD1|TRBJ1-4|few
CASSFRQGVLEKLFF
TGTGCCAGCAGCTTTAGACAGGGGGTTTTAGAAAAACTGTTTTTT
>TRBV5-6|TRBD1|TRBJ2-5|few
CASSFLTGGETQYF
TGTGCCAGCAGCTTCCTGACAGGGGGAGAGACCCAGTACTTC
>TRBV28|NA|TRBJ1-2|many
CASSLRANYGYTF
TGTGCCAGCAGTTTGAGGGCTAACTATGGCTACACCTTC
>TRBV12-3/TRBV12-4|TRBD2|TRBJ2-1|few
CASRGTSGTYNEQFF
TGTGCCAGCAGAGGGACTAGCGGGACCTACAATGAGCAGTTCTTC
>TRBV6-5|NA|TRBJ1-5|many
CASSYVGMGNQPQHF
TGTGCCAGCAGTTACGTGGGGATGGGCAATCAGCCCCAGCATTTT
>TRBV20-1|NA|TRBJ2-7|many
CSARTVAYEQYF
TGCAGTGCGCGAACAGTCGCCTACGAGCAGTACTTC
>TRBV10-3|TRBD2|TRBJ2-7|once
CAISSPPGLAGGEQYF
TGTGCCATCAGTTCCCCCCCAGGACTAGCGGGAGGCGAGCAGTACTTC
>TRBV7-8|TRBD1|TRBJ1-5|NA
CASSSAQRQGDSQPQHF
TGTGCCAGCAGCTCCGCACAGAGACAGGGCGACAGTCAGCCCCAGCATTTT
>TRBV28|NA|TRBJ2-7|many
CASSSLPVRHGGPYEQYF
TGTGCCAGCAGTTCACTCCCGGTTCGGCACGGGGGCCCCTACGAGCAGTACTTC
>TRBV27|NA|TRBJ1-4|many
CASSSGGLREKLFF
TGTGCCAGCTCGTCTGGCGGTCTTAGGGAAAAACTGTTTTTT
>TRBV19|NA|TRBJ2-2|few
CASSIHGGGGVPNTGELFF
TGTGCCAGTAGTATACATGGGGGCGGGGGCGTTCCGAACACCGGGGAGCTGTTTTTT
>TRBV12-3/TRBV12-4|NA|TRBJ2-5|many
CASSSVNQETQYF
TGTGCCAGCAGTTCGGTGAACCAAGAGACCCAGTACTTC
>TRBV11-2|TRBD2|TRBJ2-5|many
CASSFIASGRETQYF
TGTGCCAGCAGCTTTATCGCTAGCGGGAGGGAGACCCAGTACTTC
>TRBV6-2/TRBV6-3|TRBD2|TRBJ2-2|NA
CASSYWVQRGTTGELFF
TGTGCCAGCAGTTACTGGGTCCAGCGGGGGACCACCGGGGAGCTGTTTTTT
>TRBV12-3/TRBV12-4|NA|TRBJ1-1|few
CASTLGGDLNTEAFF
TGTGCCAGCACCTTGGGCGGAGACTTGAACACTGAAGCTTTCTTT
>TRBV28|NA|TRBJ1-2|many
CATGDRAGYTF
TGTGCCACCGGGGACCGCGCTGGCTACACCTTC
>TRBV30|NA|TRBJ1-5|NA
CAWSGGSGGSNQPQHF
TGTGCCTGGAGTGGAGGGTCCGGGGGGAGCAATCAGCCCCAGCATTTT
>TRBV14|NA|TRBJ2-2|few
CASSGGLANTGELFF
TGTGCCAGCAGCGGAGGACTCGCGAACACCGGGGAGCTGTTTTTT
>TRBV19|NA|TRBJ1-2|NA
CASSINLRDLYGYTF
TGTGCCAGTAGTATAAATCTCCGGGACTTATATGGCTACACCTTC